The next 18 T cell receptor beta chains were all read from a single sample in a study of blood T cell repertoires in COVID-19. Assay used: immunoSEQ multiplex PCR; TCRdb lists only in-frame clones, some missing. The data hold some 200,000 clones, with 70% to 85% observed a single time. Sequencing was done on a sample of peripheral blood. These receptors all come from a human donor with acute or convalescent COVID-19. The donor label of this sample is uncertain.

CDR3 amino acids: CASSLRGPTGELFF. The CDR3 DNA reads TGTGCCAGCAGCTTAAGGGGGCCCACCGGGGAGCTGTTTTTT. The chain uses TRBV5-4 and TRBJ2-2; 7 nucleotides line up with TRBD1. The CDR3 consists of 14 residues. V gave up 2 bases and J gave up 4 bases; unmatched junction bases: 2. Per the germline V gene, CDR1 is SGHNT and CDR2 is YYREEE (reference sequence).

This chain uses TRBV7-9 with TRBJ1-2; D is possibly TRBD1 (6 bases). V lost 7 bases and J 6 bases, leaving 21 bases between the germline ends. This CDR3 region has 15 residues. From germline, CDR1 is SEHNR and CDR2 FQNEAQ (reference sequence). CDR3 sequence reads: CASTPRRGAVDGYTF. The DNA of the CDR3 is TGTGCCAGCACCCCGCGGCGGGGGGCCGTCGATGGCTACACCTTC. Together with reference TRBV7-9 and TRBJ1-2, the CDR3 gives the full variable domain: DTGVSQNPRHKITKRGQNVTFRCDPISEHNRLYWYRQTLGQGPEFLTYFQNEAQLEKSRLLSDRFSAERPKGSFSTLEIQRTEQGDSAMYLCASTPRRGAVDGYTFGSGTRLTVV.

The V and J genes are TRBV4-1 and TRBJ2-3; D might be TRBD2 (7 bases). Trimming shortened V by 4 bases and J by 0 bases, and 14 bases separated the two germline ends. Looked up from germline, CDR1 is MGHRA and CDR2 is YSYEKL. This CDR3 region has 16 residues. CDR3 bases: TGCGCCAGCAGCCCACGGGGGGCGGCTAGCACAGATACGCAGTATTTT. Amino acid sequence: CASSPRGAASTDTQYF.

In this sample, this clone turned up once. The chain is built from TRBV7-9 and TRBJ1-4; tentatively, D is TRBD1 (6 bases). The V end lost 2 bases, the J end lost 5 bases, and 9 bases lay between the germline ends. The CDR3 runs to 14 residues. Germline CDR1 SEHNR, CDR2 FQNEAQ (reference sequence). CDR3: CASSLRTENEKLFF. The CDR3, as DNA: TGTGCCAGCAGCTTAAGGACAGAGAATGAAAAACTGTTTTTT. The full variable domain, in which reference TRBV7-9 and TRBJ1-4 provide the parts outside the CDR3, is DTGVSQNPRHKITKRGQNVTFRCDPISEHNRLYWYRQTLGQGPEFLTYFQNEAQLEKSRLLSDRFSAERPKGSFSTLEIQRTEQGDSAMYLCASSLRTENEKLFFGSGTQLSVL.

V gene TRBV6-4 combines with J gene TRBJ2-2; perhaps TRBD1 as D (5 bases). This CDR3 spans 15 amino acids. The germline CDR1 and CDR2 sequences are MRHNA and SNTAGT. Trimming removed 0 bases from V and 4 bases from J, with 9 bases in between. CDR3 coding DNA: TGTGCCAGCAGTGACTCGATTAGGGGCACCGGGGAGCTGTTTTTT. Translating it yields CASSDSIRGTGELFF.

DNA of the CDR3: TGTGCCAGCAGCTTAGAACCGGGAGTATGGGATGAGCAGTTCTTC. This sequence encodes CASSLEPGVWDEQFF. The chain has TRBV7-8 and TRBJ2-1, with D tentatively TRBD2 (6 bases). The CDR3 is 15 residues long. V lost 1 base and J lost 8, with 15 bases in between. Germline-derived CDR1 and CDR2 are SGHVS and FQNEAQ. The variable domain in full, with the rest retrieved from reference TRBV7-8 and TRBJ2-1, is GAGVSQSPRYKVAKRGQDVALRCDPISGHVSLFWYQQALGQGPEFLTYFQNEAQLDKSGLPSDRFFAERPEGSVSTLKIQRTQQEDSAVYLCASSLEPGVWDEQFFGPGTRLTVL.

The chain recombines TRBV2 with TRBJ2-3, with D maybe TRBD2 (6 bases). The V end lost 7 bases, the J end lost 0 bases, and 14 bases lay between the germline ends. This CDR3 is 15 amino acids long. The germline V gene encodes CDR1 SNHLY and CDR2 FYNNEI. This chain's CDR3 is CASKGTASSTDTQYF. CDR3 in DNA: TGTGCCAGCAAAGGGACTGCCTCTAGCACAGATACGCAGTATTTT.

This chain connects TRBV5-1 to TRBJ2-7; 7 nucleotides align to TRBD1. The J segment lost 6 bases and the V segment lost 3 bases, leaving 6 bases of the junction unmatched. The CDR3 has 13 amino acids. Germline lookup yields CDR1 SGHRS and CDR2 YFSETQ. The CDR3 DNA follows: TGCGCCAGCAGCTCTCAGGGGGAAGGCGAGCAGTACTTC. As protein: CASSSQGEGEQYF. Together with reference TRBV5-1 and TRBJ2-7, the CDR3 gives the full variable domain: KAGVTQTPRYLIKTRGQQVTLSCSPISGHRSVSWYQQTPGQGLQFLFEYFSETQRNKGNFPGRFSGRQFSNSRSEMNVSTLELGDSALYLCASSSQGEGEQYFGPGTRLTVT.

V is TRBV19 and J is TRBJ2-7; 11 nucleotides match TRBD2. The germline gives CDR1 LNHDA, CDR2 SQIVND (reference sequence). The V gene end was trimmed by 6 bases and the J gene end by 0 bases; junction bases not matched to a gene: 4. CDR3 length equals 15 residues. The CDR3 nucleotides read TGTGCCAGTAGGAGGACTAGCGGGTCCTCCTACGAGCAGTACTTC. Protein: CASRRTSGSSYEQYF.

This CDR3 is CASSVGGGAKNIQYF. As DNA, the CDR3 is TGTGCCAGCAGCGTAGGAGGGGGAGCCAAAAACATTCAGTACTTC. The genes are TRBV9 and TRBJ2-4; a possible D gene is TRBD1 (6 bases). The germline CDR1 and CDR2 sequences are SGDLS and YYNGEE. CDR3 length: 15 amino acids. Trimming cost V 0 bases and J 0 bases, with 7 bases left between them.

This rearrangement joins TRBV30 to TRBJ1-5, with 8 bases matching TRBD1. This CDR3 contains 14 residues. V shed 0 bases, J shed 2 bases, and the junction held 0 bases outside the gene matches. CDR1 and CDR2 (germline): GTSNPN, SVGIG (reference sequence). The CDR3 region is CAWSVDRGNQPQHF. DNA for the CDR3: TGTGCCTGGAGTGTGGACAGGGGCAATCAGCCCCAGCATTTT.

The rearrangement joins TRBV6-5 to TRBJ2-7; TRBD2 is a possible D gene (6 bases). The germline CDR1 and CDR2 sequences are MNHEY and SVGAGI. Between the trimmed V and J ends, which lost 3 bases and 2 bases, there was a span of 11 bases. The CDR3 contains 14 residues. The CDR3 nucleotides are TGTGCCAGCAGTTATCGGGGGTTAACCTACGAGCAGTACTTC. Amino acids: CASSYRGLTYEQYF.

The J gene is TRBJ2-5, the V gene TRBV19, with TRBD2 matching over 13 bases. Trimming at V came to 3 bases and at J to 5 bases, leaving 6 bases not matched to a gene. The CDR3 is made up of 16 amino acids. Germline CDR1 LNHDA, CDR2 SQIVND (reference sequence). The CDR3 DNA reads as TGTGCCAGTAGTATCCGGACTAGCGGGAGCCGTGAGACCCAGTACTTC. Its protein is CASSIRTSGSRETQYF.

The genes are TRBV12-5 and TRBJ1-3; tentative D call: TRBD1 (6 bases). The V end lost 6 bases, the J end lost 0 bases, and 18 bases lay between the germline ends. Germline CDR1 and CDR2: LGHNT and FRNRAP. CDR3 length equals 17 residues. CDR3 nucleotide sequence: TGTGCTAGTGGCTACCCCCAGACAGGTCACTCTGGAAACACCATATATTTT. Its translation is CASGYPQTGHSGNTIYF.

The V gene is TRBV7-9, the J gene TRBJ2-3, with TRBD1 matching 11 bases. The CDR3 loop spans 14 amino acids. In germline, CDR1 is SEHNR, CDR2 FQNEAQ (reference sequence). V lost 6 bases, J lost 7 bases, and 6 bases stayed unmatched. This CDR3 is CASRGQGALYTQYF. The CDR3 DNA reads as TGTGCCAGCAGAGGACAGGGGGCCCTTTATACGCAGTATTTT. The full variable domain, its missing parts supplied by reference TRBV7-9 and TRBJ2-3, is DTGVSQNPRHKITKRGQNVTFRCDPISEHNRLYWYRQTLGQGPEFLTYFQNEAQLEKSRLLSDRFSAERPKGSFSTLEIQRTEQGDSAMYLCASRGQGALYTQYFGPGTRLTVL.

The chain is built from TRBV6-5 and TRBJ2-2; 7 bases line up with TRBD2. Unmatched junction bases numbered 6, after V lost 6 bases and J lost 5 bases. CDR3 length: 14 amino acids. The germline V gene encodes CDR1 MNHEY and CDR2 SVGAGI. The CDR3: CASRNPGGTGELFF. For the CDR3, the DNA is TGTGCCAGCAGAAACCCGGGGGGAACCGGGGAGCTGTTTTTT.

The rearrangement links TRBV18 to TRBJ2-7; 7 bases map to TRBD1. V trimming: 3 bases; J trimming: 5 bases; junction bases outside the gene matches: 10. Germline-derived CDR1 and CDR2 are KGHSH and LQKENI. This CDR3 comprises 15 residues. The CDR3 is CASSPQRQGSNEQYF. For the CDR3, the DNA is TGTGCCAGCTCACCCCAACGACAGGGTAGCAACGAGCAGTACTTC. Together with reference TRBV18 and TRBJ2-7, the CDR3 gives the full variable domain: NAGVMQNPRHLVRRRGQEARLRCSPMKGHSHVYWYRQLPEEGLKFMVYLQKENIIDESGMPKERFSAEFPKEGPSILRIQQVVRGDSAAYFCASSPQRQGSNEQYFGPGTRLTVT.

The chain combines TRBV27 with TRBJ2-3; 7 positions match TRBD1. Germline assignment: CDR1 MNHEY and CDR2 SMNVEV (reference sequence). V trimming: 6 bases; J trimming: 2 bases; junction bases outside the gene matches: 8. CDR3 size: 15 residues. The CDR3 protein is CASSPGTVVTDTQYF. The CDR3 nucleotides read TGTGCCAGCAGCCCCGGGACAGTTGTCACAGATACGCAGTATTTT.